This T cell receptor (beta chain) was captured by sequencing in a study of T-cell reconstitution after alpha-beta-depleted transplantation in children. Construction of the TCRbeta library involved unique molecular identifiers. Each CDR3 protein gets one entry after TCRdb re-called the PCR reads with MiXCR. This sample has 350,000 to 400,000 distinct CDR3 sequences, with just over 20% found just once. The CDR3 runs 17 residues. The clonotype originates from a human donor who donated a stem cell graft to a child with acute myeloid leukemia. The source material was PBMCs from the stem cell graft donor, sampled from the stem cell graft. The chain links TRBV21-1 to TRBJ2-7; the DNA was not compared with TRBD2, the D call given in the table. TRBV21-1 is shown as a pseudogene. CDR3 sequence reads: CASSKREGRSSSHEQYF. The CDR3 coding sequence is TGTGCCAGCAGCAAGCGGGAGGGCCGATCTTCCTCACACGAGCAGTACTTC.